One sample yielded the 3 T cell receptor beta chains listed below, sequenced in a study of CD8 T cells in ankylosing spondylitis (dated by TCRdb to 2016 to 2017). General study outcomes and caveats: A TCR beta motif made up of several highly homologous amino acid variants appeared to be characteristic of blood from ankylosing spondylitis patients.

Preparation of the library involved 5' RACE. Sequencing was carried out with an Illumina HiSeq 2500. The public reads were run again by TCRdb, first through fastp at Q25 and then through MiXCR, and only productive beta chains were kept. Entries are consolidated by CDR3 protein sequence, retaining the most common genes and DNA. The sample table shows about 700,000 distinct CDR3 sequences, and around 19% are seen once. The ten largest clones add up to around 19% of the sample. The antigens for these receptors are not known. Sample: blood, either unsorted or a sorted T cell fraction (not recorded which). These TCRs come from a male donor with ankylosing spondylitis.

This clonotype was observed a handful of times. This chain links TRBV11-2 with TRBJ2-7; the D gene could be TRBD1 or TRBD2 (5 bases each). Per germline, CDR1 SGHAT and CDR2 FQNNGV. The CDR3 runs 13 residues. V dropped 6 bases and J dropped 0 bases, with 9 bases sitting between them. This chain's CDR3 is CASRGDLSYEQYF. For the CDR3, the DNA is TGTGCCAGCAGAGGGGACCTCTCCTACGAGCAGTACTTC.

This clonotype was observed a few times. The gene calls are TRBV12-3 or TRBV12-4 and TRBJ1-1; D perhaps matches TRBD1 (5 bases). This CDR3 has 12 residues. Trimming removed 4 bases at V and 8 bases at J, with 11 bases between. The CDR3 is CASSSGAEEAFF. CDR3 sequence (DNA): TGTGCCAGCAGTTCTGGGGCAGAAGAAGCTTTCTTT.

This clonotype was observed a few times. The rearrangement joins TRBV12-3 or TRBV12-4 to TRBJ2-5; 9 bases agree with TRBD1. The CDR3 has 14 residues. Losses at the gene ends were 6 bases for V and 2 bases for J; bases not matched to a gene: 4. The CDR3 DNA is TGTGCCAGCAGGACAGGGACAGGGCAAGAGACCCAGTACTTC. Translating it yields CASRTGTGQETQYF.